Sequencing of this T cell receptor (beta chain) was carried out in a study of blood T cell repertoires in COVID-19. Across the study: The analysed material was cDNA or gDNA that came from T cells, B-cell-depleted T cells, or PBMCs.

Participants' reported clinical history set cohort assignment. In the 2 weeks before study entry, exposed participants met a COVID-19 case, which was PCR-confirmed or clinician-diagnosed. Study processing details: Cell counts per sample came from amplifying reference gene primers. Assay used: immunoSEQ multiplex PCR; TCRdb lists only in-frame clones, some missing. V and J calls and clone size follow that table, whereas D and trimming were derived from the DNA. The table records 200,000 to 250,000 clones, nearly 90% of them present only once. The CDR3 has 12 residues. V was clipped by 1 base and J by 3 bases, with 7 bases between them. CDR1 and CDR2 (germline): SQVTM, ANQGSEA.

This chain joins TRBV29-1 and TRBJ2-7; D is uncertain. The clonotype was recovered from a man aged 30 to 45 who had been exposed to COVID-19. The sequenced sample was PBMCs or T cells enriched from blood (not recorded which). The CDR3 bases are TGCAGCGTTGAAGTGGGCAGCTACGAGCAGTACTTC. It encodes CSVEVGSYEQYF.